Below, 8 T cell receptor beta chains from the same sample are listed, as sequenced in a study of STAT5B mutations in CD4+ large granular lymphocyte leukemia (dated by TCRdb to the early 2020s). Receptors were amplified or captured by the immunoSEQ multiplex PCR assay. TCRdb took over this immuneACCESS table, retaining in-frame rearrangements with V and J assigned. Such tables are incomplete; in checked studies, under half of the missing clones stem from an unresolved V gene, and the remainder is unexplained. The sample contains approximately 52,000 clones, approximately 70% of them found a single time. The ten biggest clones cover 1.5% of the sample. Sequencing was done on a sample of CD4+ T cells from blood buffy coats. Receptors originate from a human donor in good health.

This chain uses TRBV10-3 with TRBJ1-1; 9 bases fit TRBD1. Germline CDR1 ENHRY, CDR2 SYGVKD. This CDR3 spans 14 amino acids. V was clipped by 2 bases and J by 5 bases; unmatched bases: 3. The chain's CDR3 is CAISEAQGATEAFF. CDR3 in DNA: TGTGCCATCAGTGAGGCACAGGGGGCTACTGAAGCTTTCTTT.

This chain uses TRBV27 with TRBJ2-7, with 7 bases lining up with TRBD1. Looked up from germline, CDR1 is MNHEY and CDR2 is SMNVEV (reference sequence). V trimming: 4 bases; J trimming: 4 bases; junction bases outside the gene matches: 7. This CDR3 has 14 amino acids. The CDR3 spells CASSSLATGYEQYV. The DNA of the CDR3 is TGTGCCAGCAGTTCCCTGGCGACAGGGTACGAGCAGTACGTC.

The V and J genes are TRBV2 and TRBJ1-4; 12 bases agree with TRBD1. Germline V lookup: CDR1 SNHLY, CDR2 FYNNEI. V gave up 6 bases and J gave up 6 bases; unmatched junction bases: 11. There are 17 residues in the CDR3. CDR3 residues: CASSQTSGQGADEKLFF. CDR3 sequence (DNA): TGTGCCAGCAGCCAGACCTCGGGACAGGGGGCGGATGAAAAACTGTTTTTT.

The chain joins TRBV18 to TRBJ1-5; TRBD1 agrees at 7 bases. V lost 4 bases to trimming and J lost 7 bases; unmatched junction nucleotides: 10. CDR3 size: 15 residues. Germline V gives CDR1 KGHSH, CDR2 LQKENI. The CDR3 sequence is CASSQTDRELQPQHF. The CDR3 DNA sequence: TGTGCCAGCTCACAAACTGACAGGGAGTTGCAGCCCCAGCATTTT.

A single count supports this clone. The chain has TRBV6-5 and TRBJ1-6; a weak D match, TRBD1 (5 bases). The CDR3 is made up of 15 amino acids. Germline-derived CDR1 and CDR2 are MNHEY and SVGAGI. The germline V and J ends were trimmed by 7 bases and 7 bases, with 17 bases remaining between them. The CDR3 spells CASTISPQGNSPLHF. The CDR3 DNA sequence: TGTGCCAGCACCATAAGCCCCCAGGGAAATTCACCCCTCCACTTT.

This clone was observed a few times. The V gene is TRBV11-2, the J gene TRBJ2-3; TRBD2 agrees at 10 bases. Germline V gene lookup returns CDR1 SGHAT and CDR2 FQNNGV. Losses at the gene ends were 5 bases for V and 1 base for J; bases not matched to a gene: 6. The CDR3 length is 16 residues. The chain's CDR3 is CASSASGGAGTDTQYF. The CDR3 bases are TGTGCCAGCAGCGCGAGCGGGGGGGCGGGCACAGATACGCAGTATTTT.

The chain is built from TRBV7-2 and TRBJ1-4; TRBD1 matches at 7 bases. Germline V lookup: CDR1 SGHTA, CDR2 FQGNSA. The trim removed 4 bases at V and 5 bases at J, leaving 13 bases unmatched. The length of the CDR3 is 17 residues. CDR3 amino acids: CASSWGGQSTVNEKLFF. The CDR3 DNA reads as TGTGCCAGCAGCTGGGGGGGACAGTCAACTGTAAATGAAAAACTGTTTTTT.

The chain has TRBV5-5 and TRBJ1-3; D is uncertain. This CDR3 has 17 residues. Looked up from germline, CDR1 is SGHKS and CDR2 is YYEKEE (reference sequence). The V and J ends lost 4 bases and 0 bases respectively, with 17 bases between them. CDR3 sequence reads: CASSRRPDSVSGNTIYF. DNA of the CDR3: TGTGCCAGCAGCCGAAGGCCGGATTCCGTCTCTGGAAACACCATATATTTT.